This T cell receptor beta chain is drawn from a study of Graves' ophthalmopathy and Graves' hyperthyroidism. This clonotype was counted a single time. Transcripts of RNA were the source for amplifying TCR beta CDR3 regions. HTBI primers served in a first-round RT-PCR, which a second-round multiplex PCR followed. TCRdb reprocessed the multiplex PCR reads with MiXCR, giving one entry per CDR3 protein. In the table there are 900,000 to 1,200,000 distinct CDR3 sequences, less than 45% of which are singletons. Between the trimmed V and J ends, which lost 1 base and 15 bases, there was a span of 16 bases. The CDR3 is made up of 13 amino acids. Germline V gives CDR1 DFQATT, CDR2 SNEGSKA (reference sequence).

The sequenced sample was peripheral blood or thyroid tissue (not recorded which). The chain joins TRBV20-1 to TRBJ1-6, with D unresolved. The receptor was isolated from an adult man with Graves' hyperthyroidism. CDR3 DNA: TGCAGTGCTAGAGGCGGTCTGGGGTCGAACCTCCACTTT. Translation gives CSARGGLGSNLHF.